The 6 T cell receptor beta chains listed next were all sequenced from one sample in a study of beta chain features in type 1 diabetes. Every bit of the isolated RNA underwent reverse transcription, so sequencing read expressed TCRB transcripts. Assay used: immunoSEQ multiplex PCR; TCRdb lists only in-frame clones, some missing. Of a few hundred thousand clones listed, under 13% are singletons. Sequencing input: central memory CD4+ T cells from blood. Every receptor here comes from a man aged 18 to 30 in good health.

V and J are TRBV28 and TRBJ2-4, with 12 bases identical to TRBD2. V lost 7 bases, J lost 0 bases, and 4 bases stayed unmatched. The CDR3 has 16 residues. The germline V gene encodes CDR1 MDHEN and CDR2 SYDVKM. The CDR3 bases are TGTGCCAGCACACTAGCGGGGGGACTAGCCAAAAACATTCAGTACTTC. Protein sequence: CASTLAGGLAKNIQYF. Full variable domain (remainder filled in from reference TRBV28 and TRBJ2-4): DVKVTQSSRYLVKRTGEKVFLECVQDMDHENMFWYRQDPGLGLRLIYFSYDVKMKEKGDIPEGYSVSREKKERFSLILESASTNQTSMYLCASTLAGGLAKNIQYFGAGTRLSVL.

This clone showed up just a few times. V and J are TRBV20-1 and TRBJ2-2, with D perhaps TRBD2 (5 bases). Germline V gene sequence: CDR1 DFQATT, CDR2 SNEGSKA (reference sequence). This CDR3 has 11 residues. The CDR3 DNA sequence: TGCAGCGCGGAGGCGACCGGGGAGCTGTTTTTT. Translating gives CSAEATGELFF.

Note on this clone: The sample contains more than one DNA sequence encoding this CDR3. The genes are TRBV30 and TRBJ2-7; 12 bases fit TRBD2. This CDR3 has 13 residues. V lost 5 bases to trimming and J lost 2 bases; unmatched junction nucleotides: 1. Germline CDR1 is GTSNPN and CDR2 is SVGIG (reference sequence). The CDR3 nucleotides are TGTGCCTGGGGACTAGCGGGGCCCTACGAGCAGTACTTC. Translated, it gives CAWGLAGPYEQYF.

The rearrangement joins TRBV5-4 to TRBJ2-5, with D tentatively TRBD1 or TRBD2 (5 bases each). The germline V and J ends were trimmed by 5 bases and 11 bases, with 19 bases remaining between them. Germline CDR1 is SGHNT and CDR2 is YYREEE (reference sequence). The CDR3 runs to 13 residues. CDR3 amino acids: CASSWDGEREQYF. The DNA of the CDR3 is TGTGCCAGCAGTTGGGACGGGGAAAGGGAGCAGTACTTC.

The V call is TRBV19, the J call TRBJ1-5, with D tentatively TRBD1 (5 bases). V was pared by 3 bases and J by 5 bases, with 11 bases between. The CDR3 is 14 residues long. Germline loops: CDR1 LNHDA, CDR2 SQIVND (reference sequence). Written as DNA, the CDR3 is TGTGCCAGTAGTATTCTCCGGGGCGATCAGCCCCAGCATTTT. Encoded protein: CASSILRGDQPQHF.

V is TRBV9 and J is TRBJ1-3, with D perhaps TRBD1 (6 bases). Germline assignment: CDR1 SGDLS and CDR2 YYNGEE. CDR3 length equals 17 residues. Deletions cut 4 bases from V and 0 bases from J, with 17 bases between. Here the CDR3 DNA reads TGTGCCAGCAGCCGACAGGAACTGGGGCTCTCTGGAAACACCATATATTTT. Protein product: CASSRQELGLSGNTIYF.